What follows are 19 T cell receptor beta chains derived from one specimen sequenced in a study of blood T cells in healthy people across ages. For the second PCR, which ran for about 6 to 11 cycles, a sample-barcoded 5' primer and a J-beta primer mix were used. TCRdb ran MiXCR on the 5' RACE reads and lists one entry per CDR3 protein. The top ten hold 3% to 4.5% of the sample, which has 750,000 to 850,000 distinct CDR3 sequences, roughly 25% seen once. These data also featured in a second study, about T cells of mothers and their children.

Sequencing input: blood. All receptors come from a boy between 10 and 17 years old in good health.

Only a few counts were recorded for this clonotype. The V gene is TRBV11-1, the J gene TRBJ2-7; D may be TRBD1 (6 bases). Trimming took 5 bases from V and 1 from J, leaving 15 bases between them. Per germline, CDR1 SGHAT and CDR2 FQDESV (reference sequence). The CDR3 has 15 residues. CDR3: CASSPYGQWSYEQYF. DNA for the CDR3: TGTGCCAGCAGCCCATACGGACAGTGGTCCTACGAGCAGTACTTC.

This clonotype was picked up a small number of times. The chain employs TRBV27 and TRBJ2-1; perhaps TRBD2 as D (5 bases). Per germline, CDR1 MNHEY and CDR2 SMNVEV (reference sequence). The ends were cut back, 5 bases at V and 10 bases at J, with 18 bases in the middle. This CDR3 has 14 amino acids. The CDR3 here is CASSRQVTSGEQFF. The CDR3 region has the DNA TGTGCCAGCAGTAGGCAGGTTACCTCGGGGGAGCAGTTCTTC.

This clonotype was seen a handful of times. The rearrangement uses TRBV5-1 and TRBJ2-5; possibly TRBD1 for D (5 bases). Trimming shortened V by 0 bases and J by 11 bases, and 17 bases separated the two germline ends. The CDR3 contains 14 residues. The germline gives CDR1 SGHRS, CDR2 YFSETQ. The CDR3: CASSLGQHYEGQYF. CDR3 DNA sequence: TGCGCCAGCAGCTTGGGACAGCACTACGAAGGGCAGTACTTC.

This clonotype appeared a few times. The missing conserved phenylalanine or tryptophan at the end of this CDR3 makes a read error likely. V and J are TRBV7-9 and TRBJ2-1; TRBD2 is a possible D gene (5 bases). The length of the CDR3 is 16 residues. The germline V gene encodes CDR1 SEHNR and CDR2 FQNEAQ (reference sequence). CDR3 nucleotide sequence: TGTGCCAGCAGCCAAGCGGCTCTGAGCTCCTACAATGGGCAGTTCCTC. Translation: CASSQAALSSYNGQFL.

The V call is TRBV20-1, the J call TRBJ2-7, with TRBD2 matching 8 bases. The CDR3 is made up of 13 amino acids. In germline, CDR1 is DFQATT, CDR2 SNEGSKA (reference sequence). The J segment lost 3 bases and the V segment lost 5 bases, leaving 6 bases of the junction unmatched. CDR3 in DNA: TGCAGTGCTGCCAGCGGGAGAATCTACGAGCAGTACTTC. It translates to CSAASGRIYEQYF.

The chain links TRBV6-7 to TRBJ1-2; D possibly corresponds to TRBD1 (5 bases). TRBV6-7 is assigned to the ORF class and has an uncertain function. With 5 bases removed from V and 4 bases from J, the gap between germline ends came to 11 bases. CDR3 length equals 13 residues. The DNA of the CDR3 is TGTGCCAGCAGTATCCAGGGAGGCTATGGCTACACCTTC. Translation: CASSIQGGYGYTF.

This clonotype was counted at least ten times. The chain combines TRBV29-1 with TRBJ1-3; no clear D gene. This CDR3 has 15 residues. CDR1 is SQVTM, CDR2 ANQGSEA, per germline. Trimming took 4 bases from V and 3 from J, leaving 16 bases between them. CDR3 DNA: TGCAGCGTTGGTGCCGGAGGATCGGTTGGAAACACCATATATTTT. Encoded protein: CSVGAGGSVGNTIYF. The whole variable domain, remainder taken from reference TRBV29-1 and TRBJ1-3, is SAVISQKPSRDICQRGTSLTIQCQVDSQVTMMFWYRQQPGQSLTLIATANQGSEATYESGFVIDKFPISRPNLTFSTLTVSNMSPEDSSIYLCSVGAGGSVGNTIYFGEGSWLTVV.

The chain is built from TRBV7-9 and TRBJ2-1; a possible D gene is TRBD2 (6 bases). The germline V gene encodes CDR1 SEHNR and CDR2 FQNEAQ (reference sequence). The CDR3 spans 12 residues. The germline V and J ends were trimmed by 8 bases and 5 bases, with 10 bases remaining between them. In DNA form, the CDR3 reads TGTGCCAGCGGGGGGAGCCACAATGAGCAGTTCTTC. Encoded protein: CASGGSHNEQFF. The full variable domain, completed using reference TRBV7-9 and TRBJ2-1, is DTGVSQNPRHKITKRGQNVTFRCDPISEHNRLYWYRQTLGQGPEFLTYFQNEAQLEKSRLLSDRFSAERPKGSFSTLEIQRTEQGDSAMYLCASGGSHNEQFFGPGTRLTVL.

The sample holds a few counts of this clonotype. This chain connects TRBV7-6 to TRBJ1-4, with D maybe TRBD1 (6 bases). The germline CDR1 and CDR2 sequences are SGHVS and FNYEAQ. Trimming stripped 1 base from V and 0 bases from J, with 18 bases between. The CDR3 extends over 19 amino acids. CDR3 DNA sequence: TGTGCCAGCAGCTTAGTCCGGCCCTCCGGGACACCAACTAATGAAAAACTGTTTTTT. Amino acids: CASSLVRPSGTPTNEKLFF.

The chain employs TRBV4-3 and TRBJ2-2, with TRBD1 as a possible D gene (6 bases). Germline values: CDR1 LGHNA, CDR2 YSLEER. The V and J ends lost 0 bases and 4 bases respectively, with 9 bases between them. The CDR3 length is 15 residues. In DNA, the CDR3 is TGCGCCAGCAGCCAAGACTGGGGGCGCACCGGGGAGCTGTTTTTT. The encoded protein is CASSQDWGRTGELFF.

The sample holds many counts of this clonotype. The V and J genes are TRBV9 and TRBJ2-1; 9 nucleotides align to TRBD2. The junction had 2 bases not matched to a gene; V was cut back by 0 bases and J by 4 bases. Germline assignment: CDR1 SGDLS and CDR2 YYNGEE. CDR3 length: 15 residues. DNA for the CDR3: TGTGCCAGCAGCGTAGGCCTAGCGGGGTACAATGAGCAGTTCTTC. This translates into CASSVGLAGYNEQFF.

This clonotype came up a few times. The V call is TRBV4-1, the J call TRBJ2-5; 10 positions agree with TRBD2. With 0 bases clipped from V and 6 bases from J, the junction kept 7 bases outside the gene matches. CDR3 length: 16 residues. CDR1 and CDR2 (germline): MGHRA, YSYEKL. CDR3 nucleotide sequence: TGCGCCAGCAGCCAAGATCCGGGACTAGCGTTTCAGACCCAGTACTTC. Its translation is CASSQDPGLAFQTQYF.

The table lists this clonotype with a few counts. V is TRBV6-5 and J is TRBJ2-1; 7 nucleotides align to TRBD1. There are 14 residues in the CDR3. J was trimmed by 7 bases and V by 5 bases; bases with no gene match: 8. Germline V lookup: CDR1 MNHEY, CDR2 SVGAGI. CDR3: CASSGRQGANEQFF. CDR3 DNA: TGTGCCAGCAGTGGGCGACAGGGCGCAAATGAGCAGTTCTTC.

This clonotype was seen a handful of times. V gene TRBV29-1 combines with J gene TRBJ1-5, with D unclear. In germline, CDR1 is SQVTM, CDR2 ANQGSEA. The CDR3 is 13 residues long. V was trimmed by 6 bases and J by 2 bases, leaving 11 bases between them. CDR3 residues: CSVRGMGNQPQHF. For the CDR3, the DNA is TGCAGCGTCCGGGGAATGGGCAATCAGCCCCAGCATTTT.

V usage is TRBV29-1 and J usage is TRBJ2-1, with D maybe TRBD2 (6 bases). Trimming stripped 5 bases from V and 0 bases from J, with 11 bases between. The CDR3 contains 14 residues. Germline V gene lookup returns CDR1 SQVTM and CDR2 ANQGSEA. Here the CDR3 reads CSVLRGDSYNEQFF. Here the CDR3 DNA reads TGCAGCGTTTTACGCGGGGACTCCTACAATGAGCAGTTCTTC.

The CDR3 here is CASRLRQGLNEQYF. Here the CDR3 DNA reads TGTGCCAGCAGACTCAGACAGGGCCTCAACGAGCAGTACTTC. V is TRBV6-5 and J is TRBJ2-7, with 7 bases fitting TRBD1. The germline V gene has CDR1 MNHEY and CDR2 SVGAGI. With 6 bases clipped from V and 5 bases from J, the junction kept 10 bases outside the gene matches. The CDR3 consists of 14 residues.

The chain carries TRBV29-1 and TRBJ2-5, with a possible D match to TRBD1 (6 bases). The J call may not be correct, given that the DNA end is closer to TRBJ2-1. Looked up from germline, CDR1 is SQVTM and CDR2 is ANQGSEA. The CDR3 is made up of 13 amino acids. This CDR3 is CSVGDTLFNEQFF. CDR3 DNA: TGCAGCGTTGGGGACACTTTGTTCAATGAGCAGTTCTTC.

CDR3 protein: CATSRGGPGQGKKTQYF. CDR3 nucleotide sequence: TGTGCCACCAGCAGGGGGGGGCCAGGACAGGGAAAAAAGACCCAGTACTTC. V usage is TRBV15 and J usage is TRBJ2-5, with D perhaps TRBD1 (8 bases). The CDR3 sequence is 17 residues long. Trimming removed 3 bases at V and 6 bases at J, with 23 bases between. The germline V gene has CDR1 LNHNV and CDR2 YYDKDF (reference sequence).

This clonotype turned up a few times. Being one base from a much bigger clone, this may be a read error. This CDR3 is CSVEQTQYF. In DNA form, the CDR3 reads TGCAGCGTTGAGCAGACCCAGTACTTC. The J gene is TRBJ2-5, the V gene TRBV29-1; D is unclear. V lost 3 bases and J 6 bases, leaving 2 bases between the germline ends. The V gene's germline CDR1 is SQVTM and CDR2 ANQGSEA. The CDR3 length is 9 residues.